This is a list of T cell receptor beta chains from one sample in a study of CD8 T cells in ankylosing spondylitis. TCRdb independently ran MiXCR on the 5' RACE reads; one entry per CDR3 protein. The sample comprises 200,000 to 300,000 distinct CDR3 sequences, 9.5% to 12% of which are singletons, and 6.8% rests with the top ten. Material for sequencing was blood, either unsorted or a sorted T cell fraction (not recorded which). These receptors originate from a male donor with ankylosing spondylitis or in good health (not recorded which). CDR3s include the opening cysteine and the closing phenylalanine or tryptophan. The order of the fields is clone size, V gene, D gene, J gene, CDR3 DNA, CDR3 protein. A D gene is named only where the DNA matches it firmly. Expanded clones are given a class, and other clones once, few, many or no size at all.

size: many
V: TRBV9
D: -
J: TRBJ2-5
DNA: TGTGCCAGCAGCGTAGCCGCCGAGTTGGAGACCCAGTACTTC
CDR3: CASSVAAELETQYF

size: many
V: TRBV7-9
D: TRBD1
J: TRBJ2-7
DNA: TGTGCCAGCAGCATCGGACAGGGATGGTACGAGCAGTACTTC
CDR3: CASSIGQGWYEQYF

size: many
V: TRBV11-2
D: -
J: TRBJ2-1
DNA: TGTGCCAGCAGCTTAGACGACGGTAACAATGAGCAGTTCTTC
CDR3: CASSLDDGNNEQFF

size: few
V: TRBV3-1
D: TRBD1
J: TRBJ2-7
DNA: TGTGCCAGCAGCCAAGAGGACAGGGGGTCCTACGAGCAGTACTTC
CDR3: CASSQEDRGSYEQYF

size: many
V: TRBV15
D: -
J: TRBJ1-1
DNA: TGTGCCACCAGCAGAGGTCGAATGAACACTGAAGCTTTCTTT
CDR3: CATSRGRMNTEAFF

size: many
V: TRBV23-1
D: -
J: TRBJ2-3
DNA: TGCGCCAGCAGTCGTCCCCGCACAGATACGCAGTATTTT
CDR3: CASSRPRTDTQYF

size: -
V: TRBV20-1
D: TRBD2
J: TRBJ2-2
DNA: TGCAGTGCCGGACTAGCGGGAGGGCCGTCGGGCGGGGAGCTGTTTTTT
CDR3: CSAGLAGGPSGGELFF

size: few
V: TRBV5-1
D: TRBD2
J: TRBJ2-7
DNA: TGCGCCAGCAGCTTGACTAGCGGTCGCGACGAGCAGTACTTC
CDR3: CASSLTSGRDEQYF

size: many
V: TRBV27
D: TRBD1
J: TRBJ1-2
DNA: TGTGCCAGCAGAAACAGGGGACCTCTATACGGCTACACCTTC
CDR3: CASRNRGPLYGYTF

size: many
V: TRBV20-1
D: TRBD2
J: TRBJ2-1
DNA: TGCAGTGCTAGGACAACTAGCGGAGCCTACAATGAGCAGTTCTTC
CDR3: CSARTTSGAYNEQFF

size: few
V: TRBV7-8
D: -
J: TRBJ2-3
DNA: TGTGCCAGCAGCCCGTCAGAGGTCCGGGAGTATTTT
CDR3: CASSPSEVREYF

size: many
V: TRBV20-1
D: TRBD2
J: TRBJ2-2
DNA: TGCAGTGCTGAACCGGGACTAGCGGGAGGTGGGCCGAACACCGGGGAGCTGTTTTTT
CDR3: CSAEPGLAGGGPNTGELFF

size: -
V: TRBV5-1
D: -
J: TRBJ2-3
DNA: TGCGCCAGCAGCTTGGAAGGCAGGGGTGGCACAGATACGCAGTATTTT
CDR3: CASSLEGRGGTDTQYF

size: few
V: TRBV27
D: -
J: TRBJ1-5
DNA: TGTGCCAGCAGCCCCTTTCCCGGTAGCAATCAGCCCCAGCATTTT
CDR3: CASSPFPGSNQPQHF

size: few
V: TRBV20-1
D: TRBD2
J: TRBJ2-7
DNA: TGCAGTGCCAACTCGAGGACTAGCGGGACCTACGAGCAGTACTTC
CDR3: CSANSRTSGTYEQYF

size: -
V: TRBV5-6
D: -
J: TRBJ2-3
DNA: TGTGCCAGCAGCTTTGGACACGGGGCCACAGATACGCAGTATTTT
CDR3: CASSFGHGATDTQYF

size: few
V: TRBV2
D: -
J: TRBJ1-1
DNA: TGTGCCAGCAGTGGAGCGGGGGAGAACACTGAAGCTTTCTTT
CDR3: CASSGAGENTEAFF

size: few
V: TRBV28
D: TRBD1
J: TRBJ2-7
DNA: TGTGCCAGCAGAACCCCGGGACAGGGATCCTACGAGCAGTACTTC
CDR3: CASRTPGQGSYEQYF

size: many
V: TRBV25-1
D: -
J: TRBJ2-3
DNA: TGTGCCAGCAGTGAAACCGACACAGATACGCAGTATTTT
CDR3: CASSETDTDTQYF

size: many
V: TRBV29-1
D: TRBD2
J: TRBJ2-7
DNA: TGCAGCGTTGAGGGAGGACTAGCGGGTTCCTCCTACGAGCAGTACTTC
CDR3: CSVEGGLAGSSYEQYF

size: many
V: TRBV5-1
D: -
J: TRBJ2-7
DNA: TGCGCCAGCAGCTCTGGCACAGCCTCTTACGAGCAGTACTTC
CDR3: CASSSGTASYEQYF

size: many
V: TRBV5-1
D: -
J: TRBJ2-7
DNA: TGCGCCAGCAGCTTGTTCGGGACGTCCTACGAGCAGTACTTC
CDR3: CASSLFGTSYEQYF